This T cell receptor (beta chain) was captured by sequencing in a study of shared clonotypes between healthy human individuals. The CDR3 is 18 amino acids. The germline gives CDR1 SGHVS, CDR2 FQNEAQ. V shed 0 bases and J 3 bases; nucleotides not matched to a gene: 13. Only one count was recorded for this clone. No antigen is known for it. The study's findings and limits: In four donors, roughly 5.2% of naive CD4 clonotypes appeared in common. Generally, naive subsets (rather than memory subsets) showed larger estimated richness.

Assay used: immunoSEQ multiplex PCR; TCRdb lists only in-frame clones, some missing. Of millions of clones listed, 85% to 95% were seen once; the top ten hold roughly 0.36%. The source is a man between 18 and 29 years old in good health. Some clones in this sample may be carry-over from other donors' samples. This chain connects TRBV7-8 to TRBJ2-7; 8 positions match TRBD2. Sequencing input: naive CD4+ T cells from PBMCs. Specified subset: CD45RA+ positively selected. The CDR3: CASSLAGLAGLENYEQYF. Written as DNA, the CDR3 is TGTGCCAGCAGCTTAGCTGGGCTAGCGGGCCTTGAGAACTACGAGCAGTACTTC.